This T cell receptor beta chain was found in a study of T cell responses to AZD1222 COVID-19 vaccine. Notes on the study in general: Reportedly, close to half of spike-specific TCRs are directed against unmutated variant regions.

The CDR3 has 14 residues. Deletions cut 0 bases from V and 6 bases from J, with 11 bases between. Germline CDR1 reads ENHRY; CDR2 reads SYGVKD. As concerns this clone: Its antigen is not known.

Profiling relied on immunoSEQ multiplex PCR, and the TCRdb table lists in-frame clones only, not all of them. The table shows approximately 130,000 clones, with about 88% occurring only once. Sequencing used peripheral blood, obtained 28 days after the second AZD1222 dose. The V and J genes are TRBV10-3 and TRBJ1-2; D gene uncertain. The receptor comes from an adult who received the AZD1222 COVID-19 vaccine. In DNA form, the CDR3 reads TGTGCCATCAGTGAGTCTCAGTTGGGGAATGGCTACACCTTC. This encodes CAISESQLGNGYTF.